This T cell receptor (beta chain) was sequenced for a study of T cell repertoires in cytomegalovirus infection (dated by TCRdb to 2018 to 2020). Some background on the complete study: Donor HLA type was relevant to the analysis, as public TCR beta signatures indicated carriage of CMV infection together with the matching HLA type.

The sequencing machine was an Illumina HiSeq 1500. The public reads were quality trimmed at Q25 with fastp and then assembled into clones with MiXCR by TCRdb, keeping productive beta chains. Merged by CDR3 protein, the rows form single entries marked with the most common genes and DNA. This sample has around 130,000 distinct CDR3 sequences in its table, and 20% to 30% of those were observed once. Jointly, the top ten make up 34% of the sample. Sequences MNHEY (CDR1) and SVGAGI (CDR2) are obtained from the germline V gene. The CDR3 covers 16 residues, taking in both the cysteine and the phenylalanine. Only the CDR3 part of the read is kept: 48 bases, read in frame from the first base. The junction shows trimming of 5 bases on V and 2 bases on J, plus 13 bases between the germline ends. Beyond this particular receptor, the publication reports: The ex vivo response was dominated by HLA-C-restricted CMV-specific TCR beta clonotypes, which also provided the single most frequent clonotype in two of eight donors. Cumulative frequency of public TCR beta family members discriminated carriers of CMV infection plus the relevant HLA type in this cohort and an independent roughly 330-donor cohort.

Comments on this clonotype: The specificity of this receptor is unknown. No qualities accompany the bases; no much larger clone lies one base away.

The sequence links TRBV6-5 to TRBJ2-6; the D gene cannot be resolved reliably. This TCR came from a human donor in good health (CMV status not recorded). Some clones in this sample may be carry-over from other donors' samples. The source material was PBMCs, sequenced either directly or after in vitro stimulation (not recorded which). This receptor carries the CDR3 CASSGVLGPGANVLTF. The sequenced DNA: TGTGCCAGCAGTGGAGTCCTCGGCCCTGGGGCCAACGTCCTGACTTTC.